This TCR beta chain emerged from a study of T cells expressing NK-cell markers. Broader study findings: About 6 donors had dominant NKG2C+ clonotypes that comprised about 1.0-8% of their CD8+ T cells. These clonotypes, the leaders elsewhere, also led the CD3+CD56-NKG2C+ fraction in several donors.

Details on this clonotype: Its antigen is undetermined.

The CDR3 consists of 17 residues. The germline V gene has CDR1 SNHLY and CDR2 FYNNEI. TCRdb reprocessed the 5' RACE reads, keeping one entry per CDR3 protein, no DNA. This sample's table has approximately 150,000 distinct CDR3 sequences. The material sequenced was blood T cells: a sorted CD56 or NKG2C T cell subset, CD4+ or CD8+ T cells, or bulk PBMC T cells (not recorded which). The clonotype comes from a man in his late teens or twenties in good health. The chain is built from TRBV2 and TRBJ2-3; the D call from TCRdb, TRBD1, cannot be confirmed without DNA. CDR3 sequence reads: CASRGVERGPSTDTQYF.